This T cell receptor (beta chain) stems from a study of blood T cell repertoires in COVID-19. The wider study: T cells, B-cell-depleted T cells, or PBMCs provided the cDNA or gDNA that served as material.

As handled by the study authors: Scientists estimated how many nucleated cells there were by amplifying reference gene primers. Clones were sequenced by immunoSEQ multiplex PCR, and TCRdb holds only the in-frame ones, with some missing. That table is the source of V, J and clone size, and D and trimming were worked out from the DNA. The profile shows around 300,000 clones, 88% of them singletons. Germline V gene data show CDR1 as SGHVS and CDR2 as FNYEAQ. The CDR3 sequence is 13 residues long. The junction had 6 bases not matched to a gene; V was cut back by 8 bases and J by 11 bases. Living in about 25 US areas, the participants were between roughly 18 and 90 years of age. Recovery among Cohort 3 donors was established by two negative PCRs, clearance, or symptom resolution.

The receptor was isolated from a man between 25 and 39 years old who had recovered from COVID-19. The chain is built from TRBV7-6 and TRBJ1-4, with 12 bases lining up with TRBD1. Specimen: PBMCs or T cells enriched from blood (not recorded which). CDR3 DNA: TGTGCCAGCTCGGGACAGGGGGCCCCCAAACTGTTTTTT. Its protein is CASSGQGAPKLFF. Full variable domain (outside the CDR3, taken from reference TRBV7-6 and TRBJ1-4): GAGVSQSPRYKVTKRGQDVALRCDPISGHVSLYWYRQALGQGPEFLTYFNYEAQQDKSGLPNDRFSAERPEGSISTLTIQRTEQRDSAMYRCASSGQGAPKLFFGSGTQLSVL.